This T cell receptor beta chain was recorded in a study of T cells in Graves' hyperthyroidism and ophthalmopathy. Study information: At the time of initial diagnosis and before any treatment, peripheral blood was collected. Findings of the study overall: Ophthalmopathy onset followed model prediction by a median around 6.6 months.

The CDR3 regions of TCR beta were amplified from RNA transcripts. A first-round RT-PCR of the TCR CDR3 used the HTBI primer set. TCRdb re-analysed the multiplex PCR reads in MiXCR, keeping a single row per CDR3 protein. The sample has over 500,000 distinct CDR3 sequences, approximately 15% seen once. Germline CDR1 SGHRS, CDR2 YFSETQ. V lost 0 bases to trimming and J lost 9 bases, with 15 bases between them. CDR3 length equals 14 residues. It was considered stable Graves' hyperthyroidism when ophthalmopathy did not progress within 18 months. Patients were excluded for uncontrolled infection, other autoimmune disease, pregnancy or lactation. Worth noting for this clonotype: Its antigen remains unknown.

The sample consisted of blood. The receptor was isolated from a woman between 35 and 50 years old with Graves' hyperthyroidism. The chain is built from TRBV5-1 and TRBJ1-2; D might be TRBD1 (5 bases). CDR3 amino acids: CASSLDLGRESYTF. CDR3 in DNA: TGCGCCAGCAGCTTGGATTTGGGGCGCGAAAGCTACACCTTC.